The entry that follows covers one T cell receptor (beta chain) sequence. This specimen includes other DNA sequences encoding the same CDR3. CDR1 and CDR2 (germline): GTSNPN, SVGIG (reference sequence). V lost 3 bases, J lost 3 bases, and 9 bases lay in between. CDR3 size: 12 residues. The data derive from a study of cytomegalovirus exposure and HLA in healthy donors. The PCR contained 60 Vbeta and 13 Jbeta primers. The protocol was immunoSEQ multiplex PCR, while the TCRdb copy is restricted to in-frame clones and leaves out a portion. The sample yields 160,000 or so clones, 70% to 80% seen once. The sample taken for sequencing was PBMCs. The rearrangement uses TRBV30 and TRBJ2-7; TRBD1 is a possible D gene (5 bases). This TCR was sampled from a woman aged 40 to 55 in good health and CMV-seronegative. The CDR3, as DNA: TGTGCCTGGAGGGGGCGCGACTACGAGCAGTACTTC. Translated, it gives CAWRGRDYEQYF.